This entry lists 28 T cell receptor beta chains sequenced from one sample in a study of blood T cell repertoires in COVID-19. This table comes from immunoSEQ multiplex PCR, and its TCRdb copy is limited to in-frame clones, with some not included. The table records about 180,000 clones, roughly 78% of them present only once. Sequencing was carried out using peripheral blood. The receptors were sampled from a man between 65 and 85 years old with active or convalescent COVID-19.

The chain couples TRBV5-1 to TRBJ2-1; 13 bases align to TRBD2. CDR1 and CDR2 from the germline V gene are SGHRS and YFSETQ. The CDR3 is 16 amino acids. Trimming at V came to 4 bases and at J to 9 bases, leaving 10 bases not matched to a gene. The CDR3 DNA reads TGCGCCAGCAGCAAGACTAGCGGGAGGTCCTCACCTGAGCAGTTCTTC. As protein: CASSKTSGRSSPEQFF.

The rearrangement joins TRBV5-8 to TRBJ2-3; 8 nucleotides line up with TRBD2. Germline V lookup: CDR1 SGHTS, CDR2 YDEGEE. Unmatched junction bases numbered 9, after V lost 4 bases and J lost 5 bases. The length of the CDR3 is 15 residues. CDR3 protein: CASSAGLVNGDTQYF. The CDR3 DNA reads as TGTGCCAGCAGCGCGGGACTAGTCAATGGAGATACGCAGTATTTT.

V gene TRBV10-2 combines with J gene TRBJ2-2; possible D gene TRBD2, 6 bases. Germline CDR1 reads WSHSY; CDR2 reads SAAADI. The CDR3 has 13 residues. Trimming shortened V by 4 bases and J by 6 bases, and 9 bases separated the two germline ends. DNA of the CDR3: TGCGCCAGCAGTGCCTCGGGGGCCGGGGAGCTGTTTTTT. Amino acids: CASSASGAGELFF.

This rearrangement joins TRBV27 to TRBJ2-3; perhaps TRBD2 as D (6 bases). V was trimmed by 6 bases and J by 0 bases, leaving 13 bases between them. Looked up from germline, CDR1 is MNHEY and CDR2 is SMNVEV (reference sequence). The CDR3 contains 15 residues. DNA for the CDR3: TGTGCCAGCAGGTCTTTAGCGGTTAGCACAGATACGCAGTATTTT. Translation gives CASRSLAVSTDTQYF.

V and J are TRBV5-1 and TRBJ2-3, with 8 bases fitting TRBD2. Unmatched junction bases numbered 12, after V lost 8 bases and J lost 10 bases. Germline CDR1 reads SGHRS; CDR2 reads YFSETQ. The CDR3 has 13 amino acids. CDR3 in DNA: TGCGCCAGTATTCCGGGACTAGTGGTGGCGCAGTATTTT. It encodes CASIPGLVVAQYF.

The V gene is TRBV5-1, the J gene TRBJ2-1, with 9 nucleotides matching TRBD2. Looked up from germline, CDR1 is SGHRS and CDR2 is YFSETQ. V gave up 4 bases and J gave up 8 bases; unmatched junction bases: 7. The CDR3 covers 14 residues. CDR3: CASSASGAGDEQFF. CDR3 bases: TGCGCCAGCAGCGCTAGCGGGGCTGGGGATGAGCAGTTCTTC.

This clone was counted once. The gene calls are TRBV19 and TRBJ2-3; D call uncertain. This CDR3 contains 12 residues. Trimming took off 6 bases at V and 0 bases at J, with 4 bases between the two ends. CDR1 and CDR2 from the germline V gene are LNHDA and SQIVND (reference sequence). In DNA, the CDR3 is TGTGCCAGTAGCTTGAGCACAGATACGCAGTATTTT. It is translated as CASSLSTDTQYF.

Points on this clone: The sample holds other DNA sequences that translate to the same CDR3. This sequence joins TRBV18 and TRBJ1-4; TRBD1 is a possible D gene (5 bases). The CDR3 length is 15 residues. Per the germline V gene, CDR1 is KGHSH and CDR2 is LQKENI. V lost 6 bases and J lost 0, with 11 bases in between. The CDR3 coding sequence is TGTGCCAGCTCTCAGGGTAGAGCAACTAATGAAAAACTGTTTTTT. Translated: CASSQGRATNEKLFF. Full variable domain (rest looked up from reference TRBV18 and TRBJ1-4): NAGVMQNPRHLVRRRGQEARLRCSPMKGHSHVYWYRQLPEEGLKFMVYLQKENIIDESGMPKERFSAEFPKEGPSILRIQQVVRGDSAAYFCASSQGRATNEKLFFGSGTQLSVL.

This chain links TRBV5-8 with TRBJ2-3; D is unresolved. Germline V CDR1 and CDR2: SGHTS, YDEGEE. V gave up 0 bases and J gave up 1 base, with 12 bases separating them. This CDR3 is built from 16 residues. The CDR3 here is CASSLGRSRGTDTQYF. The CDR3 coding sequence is TGTGCCAGCAGCTTGGGACGCAGTCGGGGCACAGATACGCAGTATTTT.

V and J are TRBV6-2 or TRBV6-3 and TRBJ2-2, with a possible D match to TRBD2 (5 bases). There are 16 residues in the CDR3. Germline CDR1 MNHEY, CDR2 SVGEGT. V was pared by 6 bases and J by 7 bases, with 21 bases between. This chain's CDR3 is CASSPGYLGLVGELFF. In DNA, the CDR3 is TGTGCCAGCAGCCCGGGGTATTTAGGACTCGTCGGGGAGCTGTTTTTT.

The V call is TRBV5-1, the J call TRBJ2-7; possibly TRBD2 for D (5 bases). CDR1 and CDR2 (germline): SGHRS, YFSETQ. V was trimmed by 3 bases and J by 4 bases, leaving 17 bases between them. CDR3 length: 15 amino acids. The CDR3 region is CASSWRLNVGYEQYF. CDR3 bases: TGCGCCAGCAGCTGGAGACTAAACGTCGGTTACGAGCAGTACTTC.

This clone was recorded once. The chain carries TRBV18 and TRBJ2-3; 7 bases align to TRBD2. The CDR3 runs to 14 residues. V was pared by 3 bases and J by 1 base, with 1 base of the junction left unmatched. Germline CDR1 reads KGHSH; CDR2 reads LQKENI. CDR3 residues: CASSPGGGTDTQYF. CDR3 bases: TGTGCCAGCTCACCGGGGGGGGGCACAGATACGCAGTATTTT.

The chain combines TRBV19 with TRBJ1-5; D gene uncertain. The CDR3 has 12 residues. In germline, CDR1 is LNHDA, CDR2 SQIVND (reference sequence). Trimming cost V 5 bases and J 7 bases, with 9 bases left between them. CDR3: CASSYSLQPQHF. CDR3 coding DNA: TGTGCCAGTAGTTATAGCTTACAGCCCCAGCATTTT.

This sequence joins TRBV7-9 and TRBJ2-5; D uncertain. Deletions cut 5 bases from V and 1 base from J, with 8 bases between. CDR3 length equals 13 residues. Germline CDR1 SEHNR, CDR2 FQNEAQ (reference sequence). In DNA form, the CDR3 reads TGTGCCAGCAGCATTTACAGCCAAGAGACCCAGTACTTC. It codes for CASSIYSQETQYF.

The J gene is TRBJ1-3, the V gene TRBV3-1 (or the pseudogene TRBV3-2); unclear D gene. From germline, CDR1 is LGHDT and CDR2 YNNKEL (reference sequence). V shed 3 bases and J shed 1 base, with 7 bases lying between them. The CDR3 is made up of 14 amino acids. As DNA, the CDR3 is TGTGCCAGCAGCCAGAGGGTGTCTGGAAACACCATATATTTT. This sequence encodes CASSQRVSGNTIYF.

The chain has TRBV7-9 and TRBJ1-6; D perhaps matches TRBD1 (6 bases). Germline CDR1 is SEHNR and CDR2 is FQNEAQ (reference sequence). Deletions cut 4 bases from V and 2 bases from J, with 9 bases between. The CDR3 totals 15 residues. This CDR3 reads CASSSGQTYNSPLHF. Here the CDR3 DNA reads TGTGCCAGCAGCTCCGGACAGACCTATAATTCACCCCTCCACTTT.

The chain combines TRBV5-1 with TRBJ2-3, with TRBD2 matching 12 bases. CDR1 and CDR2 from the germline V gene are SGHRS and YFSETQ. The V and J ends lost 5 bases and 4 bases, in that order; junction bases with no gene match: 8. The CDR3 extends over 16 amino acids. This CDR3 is CASRPGLAGSSDTQYF. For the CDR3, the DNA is TGCGCCAGCAGACCCGGACTAGCGGGGAGTTCAGATACGCAGTATTTT. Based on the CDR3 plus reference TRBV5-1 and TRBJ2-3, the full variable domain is KAGVTQTPRYLIKTRGQQVTLSCSPISGHRSVSWYQQTPGQGLQFLFEYFSETQRNKGNFPGRFSGRQFSNSRSEMNVSTLELGDSALYLCASRPGLAGSSDTQYFGPGTRLTVL.

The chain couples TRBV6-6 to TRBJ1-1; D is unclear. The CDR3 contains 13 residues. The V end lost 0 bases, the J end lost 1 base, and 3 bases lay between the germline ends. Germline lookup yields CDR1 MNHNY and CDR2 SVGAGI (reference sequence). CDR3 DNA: TGTGCCAGCAGTTACTCCAAGAACACTGAAGCTTTCTTT. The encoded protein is CASSYSKNTEAFF.

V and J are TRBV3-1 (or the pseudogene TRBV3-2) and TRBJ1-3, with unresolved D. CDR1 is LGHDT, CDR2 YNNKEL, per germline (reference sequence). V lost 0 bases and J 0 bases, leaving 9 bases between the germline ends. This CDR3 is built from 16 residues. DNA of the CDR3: TGTGCCAGCAGCCAAGAGGCAGGCCACTCTGGAAACACCATATATTTT. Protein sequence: CASSQEAGHSGNTIYF.

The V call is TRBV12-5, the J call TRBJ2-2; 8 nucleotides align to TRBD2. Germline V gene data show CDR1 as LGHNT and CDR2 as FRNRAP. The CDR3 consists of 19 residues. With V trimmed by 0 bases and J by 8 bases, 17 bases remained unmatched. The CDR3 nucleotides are TGTGCTAGTGGTTTGGTACTAGCGGACTCGGAGATCAATCCTGGGGAGCTGTTTTTT. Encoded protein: CASGLVLADSEINPGELFF.

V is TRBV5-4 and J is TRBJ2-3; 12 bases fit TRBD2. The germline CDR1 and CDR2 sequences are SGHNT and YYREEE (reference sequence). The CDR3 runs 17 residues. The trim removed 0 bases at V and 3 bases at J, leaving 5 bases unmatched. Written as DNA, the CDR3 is TGTGCCAGCAGCTTGGGGGCCCTAGCGGGAGGGACAGATACGCAGTATTTT. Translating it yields CASSLGALAGGTDTQYF.

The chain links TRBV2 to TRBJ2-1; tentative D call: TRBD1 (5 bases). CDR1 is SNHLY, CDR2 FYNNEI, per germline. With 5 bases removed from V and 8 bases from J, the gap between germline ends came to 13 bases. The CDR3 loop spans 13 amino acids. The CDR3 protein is CASSPQTVHEQFF. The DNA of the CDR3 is TGTGCCAGCAGTCCTCAGACAGTCCATGAGCAGTTCTTC.

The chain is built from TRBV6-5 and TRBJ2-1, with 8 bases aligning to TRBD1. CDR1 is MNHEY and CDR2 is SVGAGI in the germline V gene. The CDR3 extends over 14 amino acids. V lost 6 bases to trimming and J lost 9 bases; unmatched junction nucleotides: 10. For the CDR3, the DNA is TGTGCCAGCAGCCGACAGGGGTTTTTAGGTGAGCAGTTCTTC. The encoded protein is CASSRQGFLGEQFF.

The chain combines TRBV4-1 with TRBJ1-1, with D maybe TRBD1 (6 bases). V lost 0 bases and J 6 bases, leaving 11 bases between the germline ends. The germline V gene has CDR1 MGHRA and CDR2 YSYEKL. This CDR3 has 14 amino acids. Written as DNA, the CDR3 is TGCGCCAGCAGCCAAGAGAACAGGGTGGCTGAAGCTTTCTTT. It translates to CASSQENRVAEAFF.

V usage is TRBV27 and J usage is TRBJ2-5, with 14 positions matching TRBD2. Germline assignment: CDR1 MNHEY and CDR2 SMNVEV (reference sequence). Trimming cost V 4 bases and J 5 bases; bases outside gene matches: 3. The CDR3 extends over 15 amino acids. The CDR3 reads CASSSTSGGVETQYF. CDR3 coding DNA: TGTGCCAGCAGTTCGACTAGCGGGGGGGTGGAGACCCAGTACTTC.

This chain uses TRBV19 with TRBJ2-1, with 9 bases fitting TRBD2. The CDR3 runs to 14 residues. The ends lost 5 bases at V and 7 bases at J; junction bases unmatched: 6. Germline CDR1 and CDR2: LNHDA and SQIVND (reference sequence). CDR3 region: CASSPQREANEQFF. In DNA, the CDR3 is TGTGCCAGTAGTCCCCAGCGGGAGGCGAATGAGCAGTTCTTC.

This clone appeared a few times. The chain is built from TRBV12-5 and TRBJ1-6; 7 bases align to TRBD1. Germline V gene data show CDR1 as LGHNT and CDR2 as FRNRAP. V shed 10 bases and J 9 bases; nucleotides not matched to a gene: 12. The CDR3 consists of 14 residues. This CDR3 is CATSTGQEGSPLHF. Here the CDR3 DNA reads TGTGCTACTTCGACAGGGCAAGAGGGTTCACCCCTCCACTTT. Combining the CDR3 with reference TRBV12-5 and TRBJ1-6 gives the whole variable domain DARVTQTPRHKVTEMGQEVTMRCQPILGHNTVFWYRQTMMQGLELLAYFRNRAPLDDSGMPKDRFSAEMPDATLATLKIQPSEPRDSAVYFCATSTGQEGSPLHFGNGTRLTVT.

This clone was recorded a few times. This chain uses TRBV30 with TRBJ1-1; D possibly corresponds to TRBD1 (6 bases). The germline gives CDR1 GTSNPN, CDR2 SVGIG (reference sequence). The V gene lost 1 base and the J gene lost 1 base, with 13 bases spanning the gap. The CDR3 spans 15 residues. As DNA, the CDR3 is TGTGCCTGGAGTGGGATGGGGGGGGCGAACACTGAAGCTTTCTTT. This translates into CAWSGMGGANTEAFF.